The 25 T cell receptor beta chains below all came from one sample that was sequenced in a study of cytomegalovirus exposure and HLA in healthy donors. Primers: 60 Vbeta forward and 13 Jbeta reverse. Data came from immunoSEQ multiplex PCR; TCRdb stores just in-frame clones and leaves some out. The sample records 150,000 to 200,000 clones, around three quarters being singletons. Sequences were obtained from PBMCs. These receptors originate from a woman aged 30 to 39 in good health and CMV-seropositive.

V and J are TRBV6-1 and TRBJ2-1; no reliable D call. Germline V gene lookup returns CDR1 MNHNS and CDR2 SASEGT. Between the trimmed V and J ends, which lost 0 bases and 4 bases, there was a span of 13 bases. The CDR3 is 16 residues long. CDR3 in amino acids: CASSEALISSYNEQFF. The CDR3 nucleotides are TGTGCCAGCAGTGAAGCGCTAATTTCGAGTTACAATGAGCAGTTCTTC.

Only one count was recorded for this clone. The genes are TRBV4-3 and TRBJ2-1; the match to TRBD2 covers 7 bases. V lost 4 bases to trimming and J lost 4 bases; unmatched junction nucleotides: 7. The CDR3 sequence is 15 residues long. Germline CDR1 reads LGHNA; CDR2 reads YSLEER. CDR3 nucleotide sequence: TGCGCCAGCAGCCCGACTCTAGCGGATTACAATGAGCAGTTCTTC. Protein product: CASSPTLADYNEQFF.

This clone was counted only a few times. The J gene is TRBJ1-1, the V gene TRBV7-9, with no clear D. Germline CDR1 is SEHNR and CDR2 is FQNEAQ (reference sequence). V was pared by 5 bases and J by 6 bases, with 10 bases between. The CDR3 loop spans 12 amino acids. The CDR3 is CASSPRVAEAFF. For the CDR3, the DNA is TGTGCCAGCAGCCCGCGGGTGGCTGAAGCTTTCTTT.

The V and J genes are TRBV5-1 and TRBJ2-5; 10 bases are shared with TRBD2. The CDR3 runs 15 residues. The junction had 4 bases not matched to a gene; V was cut back by 3 bases and J by 2 bases. Germline V lookup: CDR1 SGHRS, CDR2 YFSETQ. The CDR3 sequence is CASSSAGGSQETQYF. The CDR3 DNA follows: TGCGCCAGCAGCTCAGCGGGAGGGTCACAAGAGACCCAGTACTTC.

V is TRBV28 and J is TRBJ1-2; the match to TRBD1 covers 7 bases. After removal of 6 bases from V and 8 bases from J, the junction contained 12 bases not matched to a gene. This CDR3 has 14 amino acids. Germline V lookup: CDR1 MDHEN, CDR2 SYDVKM. CDR3 in DNA: TGTGCCAGCAGCCCTAACAACAGGGGAGGAGGCTACACCTTC. Its translation is CASSPNNRGGGYTF.

The genes are TRBV29-1 and TRBJ1-2, with 11 bases that match TRBD1. V lost 4 bases and J lost 4; bases outside the gene matches: 5. This CDR3 has 14 residues. CDR1 is SQVTM and CDR2 is ANQGSEA in the germline V gene. In DNA, the CDR3 is TGCAGCGTTGCGTCCGGGACAGGGGGCTATGGCTACACCTTC. Translated: CSVASGTGGYGYTF.

The CDR3 is CASSLRDRGAYGYTF. The CDR3 DNA is TGTGCCAGCAGCCTCCGGGACCGCGGGGCCTATGGCTACACCTTC. This rearrangement joins TRBV7-9 to TRBJ1-2; maybe TRBD1 (5 bases). V lost 5 bases and J lost 4, with 17 bases in between. This CDR3 comprises 15 residues. Per germline, CDR1 SEHNR and CDR2 FQNEAQ (reference sequence).

V gene TRBV30 combines with J gene TRBJ2-1; D perhaps matches TRBD2 (6 bases). The V end lost 2 bases, the J end lost 3 bases, and 11 bases lay between the germline ends. CDR1 is GTSNPN, CDR2 SVGIG, per germline (reference sequence). The CDR3 is 14 residues long. For the CDR3, the DNA is TGTGCCTGGAGTAAACTAGCCGACTACAATGAGCAGTTCTTC. This translates into CAWSKLADYNEQFF.

The chain couples TRBV6-5 to TRBJ2-7; 9 bases line up with TRBD2. Trimming cost V 1 base and J 3 bases; bases outside gene matches: 4. The germline V gene encodes CDR1 MNHEY and CDR2 SVGAGI. The CDR3 contains 15 residues. The chain's CDR3 is CASSYFLAGYYEQYF. In DNA form, the CDR3 reads TGTGCCAGCAGTTACTTTCTAGCGGGGTACTACGAGCAGTACTTC.

The chain links TRBV10-3 to TRBJ1-4, with D uncertain. The CDR3 has 13 amino acids. CDR1 is ENHRY, CDR2 SYGVKD, per germline. V was cut by 7 bases and J by 0 bases, with 6 bases left in between. The CDR3 sequence: CAIKSATNEKLFF. The CDR3 DNA is TGTGCCATCAAATCAGCAACTAATGAAAAACTGTTTTTT.

The rearrangement uses TRBV9 and TRBJ1-1; 11 nucleotides agree with TRBD1. The CDR3 has 16 amino acids. Germline lookup yields CDR1 SGDLS and CDR2 YYNGEE. V gave up 0 bases and J gave up 1 base; unmatched junction bases: 2. CDR3 residues: CASSVGTGGWNTEAFF. In DNA, the CDR3 is TGTGCCAGCAGCGTAGGGACAGGGGGCTGGAACACTGAAGCTTTCTTT.

This sequence joins TRBV7-9 and TRBJ2-1; 15 bases are a match to TRBD2. The trim removed 6 bases at V and 9 bases at J, leaving 6 bases unmatched. This CDR3 comprises 15 residues. Germline CDR1 is SEHNR and CDR2 is FQNEAQ (reference sequence). CDR3 sequence (DNA): TGTGCCAGCAGGCCCCCGGGACTAGCGGGAGGTGAGCAGTTCTTC. Its translation is CASRPPGLAGGEQFF.

V is TRBV7-9 and J is TRBJ2-7; D possibly corresponds to TRBD2 (6 bases). CDR1 is SEHNR and CDR2 is FQNEAQ in the germline V gene (reference sequence). CDR3 length: 17 amino acids. Trimming pared 5 bases from V and 1 base from J, leaving 21 bases between. Here the CDR3 DNA reads TGTGCCAGCAGCCCGCAGAGTCGGGACTCCGGATCCTACGAGCAGTACTTC. It encodes CASSPQSRDSGSYEQYF.

This chain links TRBV29-1 with TRBJ2-3; 11 bases match TRBD2. The CDR3 has 14 amino acids. The V gene end was trimmed by 8 bases and the J gene end by 3 bases; junction bases not matched to a gene: 7. Per germline, CDR1 SQVTM and CDR2 ANQGSEA. CDR3 residues: CSTFSGRATDTQYF. CDR3 sequence (DNA): TGCAGCACATTTAGCGGGAGGGCGACAGATACGCAGTATTTT.

The gene calls are TRBV5-1 and TRBJ2-5; 7 bases map to TRBD2. The CDR3 runs 16 residues. CDR1 and CDR2 (germline): SGHRS, YFSETQ. The ends lost 0 bases at V and 2 bases at J; junction bases unmatched: 7. This CDR3 reads CASSLAGRGDQETQYF. CDR3 DNA sequence: TGCGCCAGCAGCTTGGCGGGTCGGGGGGATCAAGAGACCCAGTACTTC.

V gene TRBV4-1 combines with J gene TRBJ1-5, with unresolved D. The CDR3 is 15 residues long. V was cut by 0 bases and J by 9 bases, with 15 bases left in between. From germline, CDR1 is MGHRA and CDR2 YSYEKL. The CDR3 DNA follows: TGCGCCAGCAGCCAAGAGGGCCCTATGCTTCGGCCCCAGCATTTT. The encoded protein is CASSQEGPMLRPQHF.

This clone was detected a few times. The V call is TRBV25-1, the J call TRBJ1-6; D call uncertain. The ends were cut back, 3 bases at V and 13 bases at J, with 16 bases in the middle. Germline CDR1 reads MGHDK; CDR2 reads SYGVNS. This CDR3 has 14 amino acids. The CDR3 coding sequence is TGTGCCAGCAGTGACAACACAGCAGCTCGGCCCCTCCACTTT. It is translated as CASSDNTAARPLHF.

The rearrangement joins TRBV9 to TRBJ2-3; 10 bases align to TRBD1. CDR3 length: 15 amino acids. The germline gives CDR1 SGDLS, CDR2 YYNGEE. Losses at the gene ends were 5 bases for V and 3 bases for J; bases not matched to a gene: 6. The DNA of the CDR3 is TGTGCCAGCAGACCTGGACAGGGGGGAACAGATACGCAGTATTTT. Amino acid sequence: CASRPGQGGTDTQYF.

The genes are TRBV2 and TRBJ2-5; the D gene is possibly TRBD1 (5 bases). Germline-derived CDR1 and CDR2 are SNHLY and FYNNEI. The CDR3 sequence is 16 residues long. The V end lost 4 bases, the J end lost 1 base, and 16 bases lay between the germline ends. The CDR3 DNA sequence: TGTGCCAGCAGTGTCCTTGAGACAGATACCCAAGAGACCCAGTACTTC. This encodes CASSVLETDTQETQYF.

The CDR3, as DNA: TGCGCCAGCAGCCAAAACCCGGGGGGCTCCTTGAACACTGAAGCTTTCTTT. The encoded protein is CASSQNPGGSLNTEAFF. The chain is built from TRBV5-1 and TRBJ1-1, with D perhaps matching TRBD1 (6 bases). Germline values: CDR1 SGHRS, CDR2 YFSETQ. Trimming pared 4 bases from V and 0 bases from J, leaving 19 bases between. The CDR3 length is 17 residues.

The chain carries TRBV5-4 and TRBJ1-6, with 7 nucleotides matching TRBD1. The germline V gene encodes CDR1 SGHNT and CDR2 YYREEE (reference sequence). This CDR3 comprises 15 residues. V lost 4 bases to trimming and J lost 7 bases; unmatched junction nucleotides: 8. CDR3 coding DNA: TGTGCCAGCAGCCCTAGGACAGGAGCCAATTCACCCCTCCACTTT. It codes for CASSPRTGANSPLHF.

The rearrangement links TRBV30 to TRBJ1-3; no clear D. From germline, CDR1 is GTSNPN and CDR2 SVGIG (reference sequence). CDR3 length: 12 amino acids. V lost 2 bases, J lost 4 bases, and 6 bases lay in between. Written as DNA, the CDR3 is TGTGCCTGGAGTCCACAGGGAAACACCATATATTTT. Amino acid sequence: CAWSPQGNTIYF.

This chain connects TRBV6-5 to TRBJ2-2; TRBD2 is a possible D gene (6 bases). Germline-derived CDR1 and CDR2 are MNHEY and SVGAGI. V was clipped by 7 bases and J by 4 bases, with 16 bases between them. The CDR3 is made up of 15 amino acids. CDR3 residues: CASTVLQGGTGELFF. CDR3 coding DNA: TGTGCCAGCACCGTTCTCCAGGGAGGCACCGGGGAGCTGTTTTTT.

The chain links TRBV4-3 to TRBJ1-6; no clear D gene. This CDR3 has 15 residues. V was clipped by 0 bases and J by 7 bases, with 10 bases between them. Germline lookup yields CDR1 LGHNA and CDR2 YSLEER. The CDR3 sequence: CASSQEETENSPLHF. The CDR3 coding sequence is TGCGCCAGCAGCCAAGAGGAGACGGAGAATTCACCCCTCCACTTT.

There are a few counts of this clone. The chain recombines TRBV6-4 with TRBJ2-1, with TRBD2 matching over 10 bases. V shed 0 bases and J 8 bases; nucleotides not matched to a gene: 4. This CDR3 has 15 residues. Germline CDR1 reads MRHNA; CDR2 reads SNTAGT. CDR3 sequence (DNA): TGTGCCAGCAGTGACTCTAGCGGGAGGCCGGATGAGCAGTTCTTC. Encoded protein: CASSDSSGRPDEQFF.